The 17 T cell receptor beta chains below were found in one sample sequenced in a study of OX40 agonist ivuxolimab in advanced cancers. The method was immunoSEQ multiplex PCR; TCRdb's version includes in-frame clones alone and lacks a portion of them. The sample yields roughly 32,000 clones, about four fifths seen once. The specimen comprised CD4+ or CD8+ T cells sorted from blood, sampled in a trial of the OX40 agonist ivuxolimab. These receptors came from an adult with an advanced solid tumor such as melanoma, head and neck, liver or kidney cancer.

The chain combines TRBV14 with TRBJ2-7, with 7 bases that match TRBD1. After removal of 3 bases from V and 6 bases from J, the junction contained 2 bases not matched to a gene. The CDR3 sequence is 12 residues long. From germline, CDR1 is SGHDN and CDR2 FVKESK. In DNA form, the CDR3 reads TGTGCCAGCAGCCACGACAGGGCCGAGCAGTACTTC. This translates into CASSHDRAEQYF.

CDR3 in amino acids: CASRDGESGELFF. The CDR3 DNA reads TGTGCCAGCAGGGACGGCGAGTCCGGGGAGCTGTTTTTT. The chain employs TRBV11-3 and TRBJ2-2; D gene uncertain. Germline CDR1 and CDR2: SGHNT and YENEEA. V was pared by 6 bases and J by 6 bases, with 11 bases between. The CDR3 sequence is 13 residues long.

The CDR3 DNA reads TGCGCCAGCAGCGGGGTAACTAGCGGGGCAAACAATGAGCAGTTCTTC. This sequence encodes CASSGVTSGANNEQFF. This chain links TRBV5-1 with TRBJ2-1; 10 bases are shared with TRBD2. The CDR3 is 16 amino acids. From germline, CDR1 is SGHRS and CDR2 YFSETQ. V was pared by 4 bases and J by 5 bases, with 9 bases of the junction left unmatched. Combining the CDR3 with reference TRBV5-1 and TRBJ2-1 gives the whole variable domain KAGVTQTPRYLIKTRGQQVTLSCSPISGHRSVSWYQQTPGQGLQFLFEYFSETQRNKGNFPGRFSGRQFSNSRSEMNVSTLELGDSALYLCASSGVTSGANNEQFFGPGTRLTVL.

The rearrangement uses TRBV7-2 and TRBJ2-7; a possible D gene is TRBD2 (6 bases). This CDR3 contains 16 residues. Trimming removed 5 bases from V and 7 bases from J, with 24 bases in between. CDR1 SGHTA and CDR2 FQGNSA come from the germline V gene. CDR3 sequence reads: CASSPSRGLASREQYF. The DNA of the CDR3 is TGTGCCAGCAGCCCCAGTAGAGGTCTAGCGAGTCGAGAGCAGTACTTC.

As for this clone: Other nucleotide sequences from this sample produce the same CDR3. This chain joins TRBV19 and TRBJ1-2, with 8 bases identical to TRBD1. The V segment lost 7 bases and the J segment 7 bases; nucleotides outside the gene matches: 5. Germline V gene data show CDR1 as LNHDA and CDR2 as SQIVND (reference sequence). CDR3 size: 12 residues. CDR3 residues: CASTPGGLGYTF. The CDR3 DNA is TGTGCCAGTACCCCAGGGGGCCTTGGCTACACCTTC.

V and J are TRBV2 and TRBJ2-1; TRBD2 agrees at 7 bases. The length of the CDR3 is 16 residues. CDR1 is SNHLY, CDR2 FYNNEI, per germline. V was pared by 5 bases and J by 4 bases, with 11 bases of the junction left unmatched. CDR3 nucleotides: TGTGCCAGCAGTCGTCTCGCGGGGGTCCAATACAATGAGCAGTTCTTC. Amino acids: CASSRLAGVQYNEQFF.

The gene calls are TRBV7-2 and TRBJ2-5; TRBD1 might be the D (6 bases). The length of the CDR3 is 15 residues. Deletions cut 0 bases from V and 3 bases from J, with 11 bases between. The germline V gene has CDR1 SGHTA and CDR2 FQGNSA. CDR3 DNA: TGTGCCAGCAGCTTAGCCGGGACACCAAAAGAGACCCAGTACTTC. It yields the protein CASSLAGTPKETQYF.

This clone was picked up a small number of times. The junction departs from germline at one end; a sequencing error may be responsible. This sequence joins TRBV19 and TRBJ1-1, with 7 bases that match TRBD1. The CDR3 sequence is 13 residues long. CDR1 and CDR2 (germline): LNHDA, SQIVND (reference sequence). The CDR3 protein is CASTINRDSKSIF. The CDR3 DNA reads as TGTGCCAGTACCATCAACCGGGACAGTAAGTCAATCTTT.

The V gene is TRBV6-1, the J gene TRBJ1-5, with D unresolved. The germline CDR1 and CDR2 sequences are MNHNS and SASEGT. Trimming left V 8 bases short and J 7 bases short, with 18 bases between. This CDR3 is built from 14 residues. The CDR3 region is CASGGGSLSQPQHF. CDR3 in DNA: TGTGCCAGCGGCGGAGGTAGTCTCAGCCAGCCCCAGCATTTT.

The gene calls are TRBV2 and TRBJ1-1; D ambiguous. The germline V gene encodes CDR1 SNHLY and CDR2 FYNNEI. The CDR3 is 13 amino acids. Trimming removed 4 bases from V and 4 bases from J, with 10 bases in between. CDR3 sequence reads: CASSVSIFTEAFF. The CDR3 nucleotides are TGTGCCAGCAGTGTTTCAATATTCACTGAAGCTTTCTTT.

The chain joins TRBV18 to TRBJ1-3; 8 bases line up with TRBD1. The ends lost 4 bases at V and 7 bases at J; junction bases unmatched: 9. CDR1 KGHSH and CDR2 LQKENI come from the germline V gene. The CDR3 totals 15 residues. CDR3 coding DNA: TGTGCCAGCTCACAAGGACAGGGCATGTGGAACACCATATATTTT. Protein sequence: CASSQGQGMWNTIYF.

This chain links TRBV6-1 with TRBJ1-2; D is ambiguous. V lost 6 bases to trimming and J lost 5 bases, with 10 bases between them. Germline values: CDR1 MNHNS, CDR2 SASEGT. This CDR3 is 12 amino acids long. CDR3 coding DNA: TGTGCCAGCAGGACTACCTCATATGGCTACACCTTC. This translates into CASRTTSYGYTF.

J is TRBJ1-1 and V is TRBV4-2; D remains ambiguous. This CDR3 comprises 15 residues. V shed 0 bases and J shed 2 bases, with 10 bases lying between them. Per the germline V gene, CDR1 is LGHNA and CDR2 is YNFKEQ. The CDR3 loop reads CASSQDNTKNTEAFF. CDR3 bases: TGTGCCAGCAGCCAAGATAATACAAAAAACACTGAAGCTTTCTTT.

The chain is built from TRBV6-1 and TRBJ1-5; TRBD1 aligns across 8 bases. The CDR3 covers 14 residues. V gave up 6 bases and J gave up 4 bases; unmatched junction bases: 5. Germline V CDR1 and CDR2: MNHNS, SASEGT. CDR3 in amino acids: CASRLDRDNQPQHF. The CDR3 DNA follows: TGTGCCAGCAGGCTGGACAGGGATAATCAGCCCCAGCATTTT.

Only a few counts were recorded for this clone. The junction departs from germline at one end; a sequencing error may be responsible. The chain recombines TRBV29-1 with TRBJ1-1; D might be TRBD1 (6 bases). The germline V gene encodes CDR1 SQVTM and CDR2 ANQGSEA. The length of the CDR3 is 9 residues. CDR3: CSVENQGLF. CDR3 DNA: TGCAGCGTTGAGAATCAGGGGTTGTTT.

The chain employs TRBV6-1 and TRBJ1-6; 7 bases map to TRBD1. In germline, CDR1 is MNHNS, CDR2 SASEGT. V gave up 6 bases and J gave up 6 bases; unmatched junction bases: 5. The CDR3 loop spans 14 amino acids. CDR3 DNA sequence: TGTGCCAGCAGCCCCGGGACAGCTAATTCACCCCTCCACTTT. It is translated as CASSPGTANSPLHF.

This rearrangement joins TRBV5-1 to TRBJ1-4, with D possibly matching TRBD1 (6 bases). V shed 5 bases and J shed 0 bases, with 14 bases lying between them. CDR1 SGHRS and CDR2 YFSETQ come from the germline V gene. This CDR3 spans 16 amino acids. CDR3 in DNA: TGCGCCAGCAGGAGGACAGAAATCGCAACTAATGAAAAACTGTTTTTT. Protein: CASRRTEIATNEKLFF. Combining the CDR3 with reference TRBV5-1 and TRBJ1-4 gives the whole variable domain KAGVTQTPRYLIKTRGQQVTLSCSPISGHRSVSWYQQTPGQGLQFLFEYFSETQRNKGNFPGRFSGRQFSNSRSEMNVSTLELGDSALYLCASRRTEIATNEKLFFGSGTQLSVL.